The TCR beta chain described here comes from a study of blood T cell repertoires in COVID-19. About the research overall: PBMCs, B-cell-depleted T cells, or T cells were the source of the cDNA or gDNA that made up the material.

From germline, CDR1 is SGHAT and CDR2 FQNNGV. The CDR3 is 14 amino acids. Trimming shortened V by 4 bases and J by 1 base, and 10 bases separated the two germline ends. Original analysis: Cell counts per sample came from amplifying reference gene primers. Data came from immunoSEQ multiplex PCR; TCRdb stores just in-frame clones and leaves some out. V and J calls and clone size are as listed in that table; D and trimming were resolved from the DNA. The sample carries around 110,000 clones, 80% to 90% recorded once. The sequenced material came from peripheral blood. This clonotype originated in a middle-aged man with acute or convalescent COVID-19. The genes are TRBV11-2 and TRBJ1-1, with a tentative D call TRBD1 (6 bases). The CDR3 DNA is TGTGCCAGCAGCTCCTCGGACAGGAACACTGAAGCTTTCTTT. As protein: CASSSSDRNTEAFF.